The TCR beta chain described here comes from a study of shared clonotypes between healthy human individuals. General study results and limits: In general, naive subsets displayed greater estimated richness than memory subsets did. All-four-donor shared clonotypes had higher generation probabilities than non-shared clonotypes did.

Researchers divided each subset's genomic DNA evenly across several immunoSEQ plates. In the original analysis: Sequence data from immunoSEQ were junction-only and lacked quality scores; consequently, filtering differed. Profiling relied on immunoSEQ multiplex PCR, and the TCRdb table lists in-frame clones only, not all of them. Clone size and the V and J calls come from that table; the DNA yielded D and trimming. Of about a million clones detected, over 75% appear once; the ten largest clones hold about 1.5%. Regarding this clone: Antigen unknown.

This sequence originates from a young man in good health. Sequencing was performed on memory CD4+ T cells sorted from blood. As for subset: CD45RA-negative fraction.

As DNA, the CDR3 is TGTGCCAGCAGTTACGGGTACAGGGTGCTAGGGGAGACCCAGTACTTC. As protein: CASSYGYRVLGETQYF. The chain employs TRBV6-5 and TRBJ2-5, with D perhaps TRBD1 (6 bases). Germline CDR1 is MNHEY and CDR2 is SVGAGI. V was trimmed by 2 bases and J by 5 bases, leaving 18 bases between them. The CDR3 covers 16 residues.